This T cell receptor (beta chain) appears in the sequencing data of a study of beta chain features in type 1 diabetes. As for the study in general: Healthy donors and patients showed comparable age, gender and cell yields. Notes on the study in general: Over-representation of high TCR-expressing cells was a possible consequence of cDNA sequencing.

This clone was detected a few times. Its antigen is as yet unknown. The authors obtained over 95% purity in all sorted populations. With 3 bases clipped from V and 4 bases from J, the junction kept 9 bases outside the gene matches. The CDR3 spans 15 residues. CDR1 SGHRS and CDR2 YFSETQ come from the germline V gene. Sequencing targeted expressed TCRB transcripts, as all isolated RNA had been reverse transcribed. Method: immunoSEQ multiplex PCR; TCRdb's copy keeps in-frame clones and lacks some. The sample has 850,000 to 900,000 clones, 15% to 20% seen once; the top ten hold 0.023%. Sequencing was done on a sample of naive CD4+ T cells from blood. This chain connects TRBV5-1 to TRBJ2-7, with 8 bases aligning to TRBD2. The clonotype comes from a woman aged 18-29 years in good health. This chain's CDR3 is CASSSGGLVGYEQYF. The CDR3 DNA reads TGCGCCAGCAGCTCCGGGGGACTAGTCGGGTACGAGCAGTACTTC. Drawing the rest from reference TRBV5-1 and TRBJ2-7, the complete variable domain is KAGVTQTPRYLIKTRGQQVTLSCSPISGHRSVSWYQQTPGQGLQFLFEYFSETQRNKGNFPGRFSGRQFSNSRSEMNVSTLELGDSALYLCASSSGGLVGYEQYFGPGTRLTVT.